The 18 T cell receptor beta chains below come from one sample, sequenced in a study of shared clonotypes between healthy human individuals. This table comes from immunoSEQ multiplex PCR, and its TCRdb copy is limited to in-frame clones, with some not included. The table has about 110,000 clones, roughly 70% seen once. Material: memory CD8+ T cells sorted from blood. Subset here: CD45RO+ cells pooled with CCR7-negative TemRA cells. The receptors come from a woman aged 25 to 45 in good health.

The CDR3 here is CASSLLGVGDNSPLHF. For the CDR3, the DNA is TGCGCCAGCAGTCTCCTGGGGGTGGGAGATAATTCACCCCTCCACTTT. The V and J genes are TRBV23-1 and TRBJ1-6, with D tentatively TRBD1 (5 bases). TRBV23-1 carries the ORF label, with uncertain function. The ends were cut back, 4 bases at V and 5 bases at J, with 15 bases in the middle. This CDR3 region has 16 residues.

This clone was counted a few times. J is TRBJ2-1 and V is TRBV6-4; 9 bases are shared with TRBD2. The CDR3 has 16 residues. Germline lookup yields CDR1 MRHNA and CDR2 SNTAGT. V shed 6 bases and J 5 bases; nucleotides not matched to a gene: 11. The DNA of the CDR3 is TGTGCCAGCAGCGAGCAGGCTAGCGGGGCAGACAATGAGCAGTTCTTC. Its protein is CASSEQASGADNEQFF.

The chain uses TRBV6-4 and TRBJ2-2, with D perhaps assigned TRBD1 or TRBD2 (6 bases each). This CDR3 region has 15 residues. CDR1 is MRHNA and CDR2 is SNTAGT in the germline V gene. V gave up 2 bases and J gave up 4 bases, with 11 bases separating them. CDR3 residues: CASSDEQGGTGELFF. CDR3 DNA sequence: TGTGCCAGCAGTGACGAACAGGGAGGCACCGGGGAGCTGTTTTTT.

This clone was observed a few times. V gene TRBV28 combines with J gene TRBJ2-1; perhaps TRBD2 as D (5 bases). The CDR3 has 12 amino acids. V dropped 10 bases and J dropped 5 bases, with 12 bases sitting between them. Germline V gives CDR1 MDHEN, CDR2 SYDVKM. The CDR3 DNA sequence: TGTGCCAACAGCGGCTCGAACAATGAGCAGTTCTTC. Its translation is CANSGSNNEQFF.

This clone was seen a single time. V is TRBV27 and J is TRBJ2-1; 9 nucleotides line up with TRBD2. With 5 bases clipped from V and 7 bases from J, the junction kept 3 bases outside the gene matches. Per the germline V gene, CDR1 is MNHEY and CDR2 is SMNVEV (reference sequence). This CDR3 region has 13 residues. Written as DNA, the CDR3 is TGTGCCAGCAGTGGAAGCGGGGGGAATGAGCAGTTCTTC. This translates into CASSGSGGNEQFF.

This chain joins TRBV5-6 and TRBJ1-1; possibly TRBD1 for D (5 bases). Germline loops: CDR1 SGHDT, CDR2 YYEEEE. CDR3 length equals 15 residues. V lost 4 bases to trimming and J lost 5 bases, with 18 bases between them. CDR3 protein: CASSGGPTLGTEAFF. CDR3 bases: TGTGCCAGCAGCGGGGGACCGACGTTGGGAACTGAAGCTTTCTTT.

The chain links TRBV19 to TRBJ2-5, with TRBD2 identical over 8 bases. The DNA end lines up better with TRBJ2-7; the J call may be wrong. Germline CDR1 LNHDA, CDR2 SQIVND (reference sequence). The CDR3 extends over 13 amino acids. CDR3 nucleotide sequence: TGTGCCAGTGGAGCGGGAGTTGCCTACGAGCAGTACTTC. Protein: CASGAGVAYEQYF.

This clone was observed a few times. This sequence joins TRBV27 and TRBJ1-1; TRBD1 is a possible D gene (6 bases). V was trimmed by 1 base and J by 5 bases, leaving 8 bases between them. The CDR3 extends over 13 amino acids. Germline lookup yields CDR1 MNHEY and CDR2 SMNVEV (reference sequence). CDR3 sequence (DNA): TGTGCCAGCAGTTTATGGCAGGGGACTGAAGCTTTCTTT. Its translation is CASSLWQGTEAFF.

The count of this clone is one. V is TRBV4-2 and J is TRBJ2-2; tentative D call: TRBD2 (5 bases). CDR3 length equals 16 residues. The V end lost 0 bases, the J end lost 3 bases, and 11 bases lay between the germline ends. CDR1 and CDR2 from the germline V gene are LGHNA and YNFKEQ. The CDR3 DNA sequence: TGTGCCAGCAGCCAAGATTCCGCGCGGGACACCGGGGAGCTGTTTTTT. Translated: CASSQDSARDTGELFF.

This clone was seen only a few times. This chain uses TRBV9 with TRBJ2-3; 7 bases are shared with TRBD2. The CDR3 is made up of 14 amino acids. Per germline, CDR1 SGDLS and CDR2 YYNGEE. Unmatched junction bases numbered 8, after V lost 4 bases and J lost 6 bases. CDR3 in DNA: TGTGCCAGCAGCTCAAGCGGGAAGCTTGATACGCAGTATTTT. The encoded protein is CASSSSGKLDTQYF.

V is TRBV27 and J is TRBJ2-7; a possible D gene is TRBD1 (6 bases). There are 15 residues in the CDR3. The V and J ends lost 1 base and 1 base respectively, with 11 bases between them. Germline V gene data show CDR1 as MNHEY and CDR2 as SMNVEV (reference sequence). CDR3: CASSLLQGKSYEQYF. CDR3 DNA: TGTGCCAGCAGTTTATTACAGGGAAAGTCCTACGAGCAGTACTTC.

The rearrangement uses TRBV4-1 and TRBJ2-7; 7 bases match TRBD1. V was clipped by 5 bases and J by 5 bases; unmatched bases: 15. This CDR3 spans 16 amino acids. Germline V CDR1 and CDR2: MGHRA, YSYEKL. CDR3 nucleotides: TGCGCCAGCAGCGTCCGACAGGGTCAGGTAGGCAACGAGCAGTACTTC. This codes for CASSVRQGQVGNEQYF.

The gene calls are TRBV28 and TRBJ2-7; the D is unclear. The V and J ends lost 1 base and 0 bases respectively, with 10 bases between them. From germline, CDR1 is MDHEN and CDR2 SYDVKM. The CDR3 consists of 15 residues. The CDR3 nucleotides are TGTGCCAGCAGTTTATATTCCCTCAGCTCCTACGAGCAGTACTTC. This codes for CASSLYSLSSYEQYF.

V is TRBV7-9 and J is TRBJ2-7; D could derive from TRBD1 or TRBD2 (5 bases each). The CDR3 covers 14 residues. Germline CDR1 reads SEHNR; CDR2 reads FQNEAQ (reference sequence). V was trimmed by 5 bases and J by 0 bases, leaving 11 bases between them. The CDR3 DNA reads TGTGCCAGCAGCCCTCGGGGCGGCTCCTACGAGCAGTACTTC. Translation: CASSPRGGSYEQYF.

Remarks on this clone: An end of the junction differs from the germline gene, which may be a read error. The chain uses TRBV14 and TRBJ2-1; TRBD2 matches 7 bases. The CDR3 sequence is 17 residues long. CDR1 and CDR2 from the germline V gene are SGHDN and FVKESK. CDR3: CASSQLLGQTSYDEQFF. In DNA, the CDR3 is TGTGCCAGCAGCCAACTCCTTGGTCAGACTAGCTACGATGAGCAGTTCTTC.

CDR3 DNA sequence: TGTGCCAGCAGCCAAGACATGGGGGCAGGGACCTCAGGAGGCAAAAACATTCAGTACTTC. Translation gives CASSQDMGAGTSGGKNIQYF. The V and J genes are TRBV14 and TRBJ2-4; a possible D gene is TRBD1 (6 bases). The CDR3 extends over 20 amino acids. CDR1 SGHDN and CDR2 FVKESK come from the germline V gene. The ends were cut back, 0 bases at V and 3 bases at J, with 24 bases in the middle.

The V call is TRBV11-2, the J call TRBJ1-2; D uncertain. Germline V gives CDR1 SGHAT, CDR2 FQNNGV. The V and J ends lost 5 bases and 4 bases respectively, with 17 bases between them. This CDR3 is 15 amino acids long. The CDR3 sequence is CASSQPDVTGYGYTF. CDR3 sequence (DNA): TGTGCCAGCAGCCAGCCAGACGTAACGGGCTATGGCTACACCTTC.

The gene calls are TRBV4-1 and TRBJ2-4; 14 bases agree with TRBD2. Trimming at V came to 3 bases and at J to 1 base, leaving 11 bases not matched to a gene. CDR3 size: 20 residues. Germline-derived CDR1 and CDR2 are MGHRA and YSYEKL. The CDR3 bases are TGCGCCAGCAGCCACCCTAGGACTAGCGGGAGGAGTGGGGCCAAAAACATTCAGTACTTC. Translated, it gives CASSHPRTSGRSGAKNIQYF.